These 3 T cell receptor beta chains were sequenced from one sample in a study of shared clonotypes between healthy human individuals. The method was immunoSEQ multiplex PCR; TCRdb's version includes in-frame clones alone and lacks a portion of them. Of about 2.4 million clones in the sample, roughly nine tenths were seen once. The specimen was naive CD4+ T cells sorted from blood. Regarding subset: CD45RA+ positively selected. These receptors were collected from a man aged 18 to 35 in good health.

In its sample, this clone was seen once. Other DNA sequences from this sample encode an identical CDR3 as well. The chain couples TRBV11-2 to TRBJ2-5; no firm D call. The V end was cut by 4 bases, the J end by 2 bases, with 5 bases between. The CDR3 is made up of 12 amino acids. Germline lookup yields CDR1 SGHAT and CDR2 FQNNGV. DNA of the CDR3: TGTGCCAGCAGCTCACTACAAGAGACCCAGTACTTC. It yields the protein CASSSLQETQYF.

The gene calls are TRBV5-4 and TRBJ2-7; tentatively, D is TRBD2 (7 bases). Per germline, CDR1 SGHNT and CDR2 YYREEE (reference sequence). The CDR3 has 14 amino acids. V was trimmed by 1 base and J by 3 bases, leaving 11 bases between them. The CDR3 DNA reads TGTGCCAGCAGCTTGCGGGGAGGGGGCTACGAGCAGTACTTC. As protein: CASSLRGGGYEQYF.

The gene calls are TRBV11-3 and TRBJ2-3; 8 bases are shared with TRBD1. V lost 5 bases, J lost 3 bases, and 7 bases stayed unmatched. CDR1 and CDR2 from the germline V gene are SGHNT and YENEEA. The CDR3 has 15 amino acids. The chain's CDR3 is CASSRGQGPTDTQYF. The CDR3 DNA reads TGTGCCAGCAGCCGAGGACAGGGCCCGACAGATACGCAGTATTTT.